This T cell receptor (beta chain) came from a study of technical replicates of blood from a few donors. Sequenced by immunoSEQ multiplex PCR; TCRdb stores in-frame clones only, minus some. Of about 73,000 clones in the sample, over 90% were seen once. This clone came up once. The CDR3 extends over 13 amino acids. CDR1 is SGHTA, CDR2 FQGTGA, per germline. V was cut by 4 bases and J by 0 bases, with 6 bases left in between. The chain links TRBV7-3 to TRBJ1-1; D is unresolved. The receptor comes from a human donor in good health. Some clones in this sample may be carry-over from other donors' samples. What was sequenced was PBMCs. This CDR3 is CASSSRVNTEAFF. The CDR3, as DNA: TGTGCCAGCAGCTCCCGGGTGAACACTGAAGCTTTCTTT.